Following are 16 T cell receptor beta chains from one sample sequenced in a study of cytomegalovirus exposure and HLA in healthy donors. The PCR used 60 Vbeta and 13 Jbeta primers. Assay: immunoSEQ multiplex PCR; the TCRdb copy retains only in-frame clones and omits some. The repertoire includes fewer than 140,000 clones, roughly 74% of them detected once, and 2.5% sits in the top ten. The sequenced sample consisted of PBMCs. These receptor sequences come from a man between 35 and 55 years old in good health and CMV-seronegative.

The chain carries TRBV2 and TRBJ2-3; 7 bases agree with TRBD1. The ends lost 6 bases at V and 1 base at J; junction bases unmatched: 7. The CDR3 spans 15 residues. Germline V CDR1 and CDR2: SNHLY, FYNNEI. This CDR3 is CASRSNRGGTDTQYF. Here the CDR3 DNA reads TGTGCCAGCAGGTCTAACAGGGGAGGCACAGATACGCAGTATTTT.

This clone has more than one count but fewer than ten. The rearrangement uses TRBV18 and TRBJ1-2, with D hard to call. The CDR3 contains 14 residues. V lost 1 base to trimming and J lost 6 bases, with 12 bases between them. CDR1 KGHSH and CDR2 LQKENI come from the germline V gene. The CDR3 sequence: CASSPQPVMDGYTF. The DNA for the CDR3 is TGTGCCAGCTCACCACAGCCTGTGATGGATGGCTACACCTTC.

The rearrangement links TRBV5-6 to TRBJ1-5; D is uncertain. CDR1 and CDR2 (germline): SGHDT, YYEEEE. This CDR3 region has 14 residues. Trimming removed 0 bases at V and 2 bases at J, with 6 bases between. The CDR3 region is CASSLGLGNQPQHF. DNA for the CDR3: TGTGCCAGCAGCTTGGGTTTAGGCAATCAGCCCCAGCATTTT.

The sample holds a few counts of this clone. The chain has TRBV7-2 and TRBJ1-4; the D gene is possibly TRBD1 (6 bases). Germline assignment: CDR1 SGHTA and CDR2 FQGNSA. CDR3 length equals 16 residues. V was trimmed by 4 bases and J by 10 bases, leaving 22 bases between them. CDR3 region: CASSSQSGGPLAKLFF. The CDR3 DNA is TGTGCCAGCAGCTCCCAGAGCGGGGGGCCCCTGGCAAAACTGTTTTTT.

The V gene is TRBV5-4, the J gene TRBJ2-5, with D perhaps TRBD1 (6 bases). The CDR3 length is 14 residues. The germline CDR1 and CDR2 sequences are SGHNT and YYREEE (reference sequence). Trimming removed 4 bases at V and 2 bases at J, with 12 bases between. The CDR3 spells CASSLRTAQETQYF. The DNA for the CDR3 is TGTGCCAGCAGCCTGCGGACAGCGCAAGAGACCCAGTACTTC.

The chain has TRBV7-9 and TRBJ2-5; the match to TRBD2 covers 10 bases. Matching the DNA end better, TRBJ2-7 makes the J call doubtful. The CDR3 extends over 15 amino acids. Germline CDR1 is SEHNR and CDR2 is FQNEAQ (reference sequence). CDR3 sequence reads: CASSLWSGGAYEQYF. CDR3 nucleotides: TGTGCCAGCAGCTTATGGAGCGGGGGGGCCTACGAGCAGTACTTC.

The chain links TRBV2 to TRBJ2-2, with 11 bases lining up with TRBD1. The CDR3 spans 14 residues. Germline assignment: CDR1 SNHLY and CDR2 FYNNEI. Germline trimming cut 6 bases from V and 4 bases from J; bases unmatched to any gene: 1. CDR3 in DNA: TGTGCCAGCAGGGGGACAGGGGGCACCGGGGAGCTGTTTTTT. Encoded protein: CASRGTGGTGELFF.

J is TRBJ2-1 and V is TRBV2; D may be TRBD2 (5 bases). V was pared by 6 bases and J by 5 bases, with 11 bases between. This CDR3 spans 13 amino acids. Germline assignment: CDR1 SNHLY and CDR2 FYNNEI. CDR3 DNA: TGTGCCAGCAGGGGCCGGCGGGACAATGAGCAGTTCTTC. It encodes CASRGRRDNEQFF.

This rearrangement joins TRBV7-9 to TRBJ2-3, with D unclear. Per germline, CDR1 SEHNR and CDR2 FQNEAQ (reference sequence). The V gene lost 6 bases and the J gene lost 6 bases, with 7 bases spanning the gap. The CDR3 spans 11 residues. DNA of the CDR3: TGTGCCAGCAGAATGGGCGATACGCAGTATTTT. Its translation: CASRMGDTQYF.

CDR3 nucleotides: TGCAGTGCTAAGGGGGTTGAGACCCAGTACTTC. The encoded protein is CSAKGVETQYF. The V gene is TRBV20-1, the J gene TRBJ2-5; weak D call: TRBD1 (6 bases). The germline gives CDR1 DFQATT, CDR2 SNEGSKA (reference sequence). V lost 4 bases to trimming and J lost 5 bases, with 8 bases between them. The CDR3 length is 11 residues.

This rearrangement joins TRBV6-5 to TRBJ2-1, with TRBD1 identical over 7 bases. V lost 6 bases and J lost 10; bases outside the gene matches: 9. The CDR3 is 13 amino acids. CDR1 MNHEY and CDR2 SVGAGI come from the germline V gene. The CDR3 coding sequence is TGTGCCAGCAGAGCTACAGGGGCTGGGGAGCAGTTCTTC. It yields the protein CASRATGAGEQFF.

The chain couples TRBV6-1 to TRBJ2-1; 7 nucleotides agree with TRBD1. The germline gives CDR1 MNHNS, CDR2 SASEGT. The CDR3 runs to 15 residues. V trimming: 4 bases; J trimming: 4 bases; junction bases outside the gene matches: 7. As DNA, the CDR3 is TGTGCCAGCAGTGTTGGACAGGATCGATACAATGAGCAGTTCTTC. This codes for CASSVGQDRYNEQFF.

The V call is TRBV18, the J call TRBJ1-1; D might be TRBD1 (5 bases). This CDR3 spans 15 amino acids. V lost 3 bases and J lost 4, with 15 bases in between. Germline CDR1 KGHSH, CDR2 LQKENI. The CDR3 here is CASSPRDSPSTEAFF. In DNA form, the CDR3 reads TGTGCCAGCTCACCCCGGGACTCCCCGAGCACTGAAGCTTTCTTT.

The CDR3 loop reads CASRSLEGLGEKLFF. The CDR3 DNA is TGTGCCAGCAGGTCATTGGAGGGGTTGGGAGAAAAACTGTTTTTT. The chain has TRBV7-9 and TRBJ1-4; TRBD1 is a possible D gene (5 bases). V gave up 6 bases and J gave up 8 bases, with 19 bases separating them. Germline V gene data show CDR1 as SEHNR and CDR2 as FQNEAQ (reference sequence). CDR3 length: 15 residues.

The chain carries TRBV7-6 and TRBJ2-7; TRBD2 matches at 12 bases. The germline V gene has CDR1 SGHVS and CDR2 FNYEAQ. V lost 5 bases to trimming and J lost 5 bases; unmatched junction nucleotides: 7. The CDR3 spans 15 residues. The CDR3 sequence: CASSVTSGGTHEQYF. CDR3 nucleotides: TGTGCCAGCAGCGTCACTAGCGGGGGGACCCACGAGCAGTACTTC. Combining the CDR3 with reference TRBV7-6 and TRBJ2-7 gives the whole variable domain GAGVSQSPRYKVTKRGQDVALRCDPISGHVSLYWYRQALGQGPEFLTYFNYEAQQDKSGLPNDRFSAERPEGSISTLTIQRTEQRDSAMYRCASSVTSGGTHEQYFGPGTRLTVT.

The chain carries TRBV2 and TRBJ1-4; 7 bases align to TRBD1. Looked up from germline, CDR1 is SNHLY and CDR2 is FYNNEI. The CDR3 length is 15 residues. Trimming took 5 bases from V and 3 from J; bases not matched to a gene: 6. CDR3 residues: CASSLQGYSNEKLFF. The DNA of the CDR3 is TGTGCCAGCAGTTTACAGGGGTACTCTAATGAAAAACTGTTTTTT.